The present T cell receptor (beta chain) was sequenced within a study of T cell changes during pregnancy in multiple sclerosis. The repertoire was sequenced with immunoSEQ multiplex PCR; TCRdb's copy has only in-frame clones and lacks some. Here the sample spans 20,000 to 25,000 clones, over 75% being singletons. The sequence was collected from a female donor with multiple sclerosis, enrolled in a pregnancy study. The specimen comprised CD8+ T cells from peripheral blood mononuclear cells, sampled before pregnancy.

In DNA form, the CDR3 reads TGTGCCAGCAGCTCTCGACTAGCGGCGAAGGATGAGCAGTTCTTC. Amino acids: CASSSRLAAKDEQFF. The chain carries TRBV7-9 and TRBJ2-1, with 9 bases lining up with TRBD2. CDR1 is SEHNR and CDR2 is FQNEAQ in the germline V gene (reference sequence). This CDR3 is 15 amino acids long. The J segment lost 8 bases and the V segment lost 4 bases, leaving 9 bases of the junction unmatched. Using reference TRBV7-9 and TRBJ2-1 for the parts outside the CDR3, the full variable domain is DTGVSQNPRHKITKRGQNVTFRCDPISEHNRLYWYRQTLGQGPEFLTYFQNEAQLEKSRLLSDRFSAERPKGSFSTLEIQRTEQGDSAMYLCASSSRLAAKDEQFFGPGTRLTVL.